The rows below give T cell receptor beta chains drawn from one sample of a study of post-analysis software for immune sequencing data. TCRdb re-called the PCR reads with MiXCR, one entry per CDR3 protein. The table shows a few hundred thousand distinct CDR3 sequences, with less than 40% occurring only once. The sample was blood. These receptors all stem from a girl aged 10 to 17 with multiple sclerosis. Both conserved end residues are part of each CDR3. The D gene is left open where the match is weak. The size of a clone is reported for some rows only, either as once, few or many, or as a class for expanded clones.

size	D	V	J	DNA	CDR3
-	-	TRBV13	TRBJ1-5	TGTGCCAGCAGCCTGGGTATTAGCAATCAGTCCCAGCATTTT	CASSLGISNQSQHF
few	TRBD1	TRBV5-1	TRBJ2-3	TGCGCCAGCCAGCTTGGGACAGGGGCTGGCACAGATACGCAGTATTTT	CASQLGTGAGTDTQYF
many	TRBD2	TRBV20-1	TRBJ2-1	TGCAGTGCTAGCCCGCCTAGCGGGGGAAACAATGAGCAGTTCTTC	CSASPPSGGNNEQFF
-	TRBD2	TRBV5-1	TRBJ2-7	TGCGCCAGCAGCTTGGCCGGTGGACTAGCGGGACTCTACGAGCAGTACTTC	CASSLAGGLAGLYEQYF
-	-	TRBV12-3/TRBV12-4	TRBJ1-1	TGTGCCAGCAGTTTAGCCCCCCCGGGAACTGAAGCTTTCTTT	CASSLAPPGTEAFF
few	-	TRBV13	TRBJ2-7	TGTGCCAGCAGCTTAGAGGAGGGCTACGAGCAGTACTTC	CASSLEEGYEQYF
many	-	TRBV12-3/TRBV12-4	TRBJ2-6	TGTGCCAGCAGCCTCAGGGGAGGCTCTGGGGCCAACGTCCTGACTTTC	CASSLRGGSGANVLTF
many	-	TRBV7-9	TRBJ1-1	TGTGCCAGCAGCTTAGGGTGGAACACTGAAGCTTTCTTT	CASSLGWNTEAFF
many	TRBD1	TRBV5-1	TRBJ2-1	TGCGCCAGCAGCTTGCTATGGGACAGGGTAGGGGATGAGCAGTTCTTC	CASSLLWDRVGDEQFF
many	-	TRBV20-1	TRBJ1-5	TGCAGTGCCCAGCCCAGGGGCATAGGTGATCAGCCCCAGCATTTT	CSAQPRGIGDQPQHF
few	-	TRBV20-1	TRBJ2-4	TGCAGTGCGAAACCCCAAGGGGCGTCCGCTTGGGAGCAGTACTTC	CSAKPQGASAWEQYF
many	-	TRBV10-3	TRBJ1-5	TGTGCCACCGACGAGCAGATTAGCAATCAGCCCCAGCATTTT	CATDEQISNQPQHF
-	-	TRBV20-1	TRBJ2-3	TGCAGTGCTAACAGACTAGTTAGGGATGCAGATACGCAGTATTTT	CSANRLVRDADTQYF
many	-	TRBV29-1	TRBJ2-3	TGCAGCGTTCGGGTCACAGATACGCAGTATTTT	CSVRVTDTQYF
-	-	TRBV15	TRBJ1-5	TGTGCCACCAGCAGAGATCCCCGGGGGAATCAGCCCCAGCATTTT	CATSRDPRGNQPQHF
-	TRBD1	TRBV12-3/TRBV12-4	TRBJ2-7	TGTGCCAGCAGTGGGACAGGGACTGGCGAGCAGTACTTC	CASSGTGTGEQYF
few	-	TRBV20-1	TRBJ1-5	TGCAGTGCTAGAGCAGACGGGGGGCGCGTTGAGCAGCCCCAGCATTTT	CSARADGGRVEQPQHF
-	-	TRBV14	TRBJ1-2	TGTGCCAGCAGCCAAGATTGGCCCCGGCGGGACTACACCTTC	CASSQDWPRRDYTF
many	-	TRBV7-3	TRBJ2-3	TGTGCCAGCAGCTCCGGGGCAAGGGATACGCAGTATTTT	CASSSGARDTQYF
many	TRBD2	TRBV7-9	TRBJ2-1	TGTGCCAGCAGCCCCCAGCGGGGGGCCTATGAGCAGTTCTTC	CASSPQRGAYEQFF
many	TRBD1	TRBV7-8	TRBJ2-3	TGTGCCAGCAGCTCCCGGACAGGGGAGGTGGAGAATACGCAGTATTTT	CASSSRTGEVENTQYF
few	TRBD2	TRBV7-3	TRBJ2-4	TGTGCCAGCAGCTCGGGACTAGCGGGAGCAAACATTCAGTACTTC	CASSSGLAGANIQYF
-	-	TRBV24-1	TRBJ2-2	TGTGCCACCAGTGACCCTAACACCGGGGAGCTGTTTTTT	CATSDPNTGELFF
-	-	TRBV5-1	TRBJ2-7	TGCGCCAGCAGATTTTCGGGGGACTACGAGCAGTACTTC	CASRFSGDYEQYF
-	TRBD1	TRBV20-1	TRBJ2-5	TGCAGTGCTCTTGGACAGGGACGGGTATTCCAAGAGACCCAGTACTTC	CSALGQGRVFQETQYF
once	TRBD1	TRBV7-9	TRBJ1-5	TGTGCCAGCAGCGGTCAGGGGGTACCCAATCAGCCCCAGCATTTT	CASSGQGVPNQPQHF
many	-	TRBV20-1	TRBJ2-5	TGCAGTGCTAGTCTCGAAGACCAAGAGACCCAGTACTTC	CSASLEDQETQYF
few	TRBD2	TRBV20-1	TRBJ2-3	TGCAGTGCTGCTAGCGGGAGGCCAGATACGCAGTATTTT	CSAASGRPDTQYF
many	-	TRBV7-2	TRBJ2-3	TGTGCCAGCAGCCCCTATGGCGGGGTTGGCGGCACAGATACGCAGTATTTT	CASSPYGGVGGTDTQYF
few	TRBD2	TRBV7-2	TRBJ2-5	TGTGCCAGCAGCTTAGTCGCCGGGACTAGTCTTCAGACCCAGTACTTC	CASSLVAGTSLQTQYF
once	-	TRBV29-1	TRBJ2-1	TGCAGCGTTGAGGGGCGGGGCTCCTGCAATGAGCAGTTCTTC	CSVEGRGSCNEQFF
-	-	TRBV5-1	TRBJ1-1	TGCGCCAGCAGCTTAGGGGAGGTTAACACTGAAGCTTTCTTT	CASSLGEVNTEAFF
-	-	TRBV5-1	TRBJ2-3	TGCGCCAGCAGCTTTGTGGAAGGGGATACGCAGTATTTT	CASSFVEGDTQYF
-	-	TRBV20-1	TRBJ2-5	TGCAGTGCTAGTGGAATGGGAGAGACCCAGTACTTC	CSASGMGETQYF
-	-	TRBV6-1	TRBJ1-6	TGTGCCAGCAGACTCGAAGTCGGCGGATCACCCCTCCACTTT	CASRLEVGGSPLHF
-	-	TRBV9	TRBJ1-1	TGTGCCAGCAGCGTAGGGACGGTCAACACTGAAGCTTTCTTT	CASSVGTVNTEAFF
-	-	TRBV5-1	TRBJ1-1	TGCGCCAGCAGGACAGTTCCCCCGAACACTGAAGCTTTCTTT	CASRTVPPNTEAFF
once	TRBD2	TRBV13	TRBJ2-2	TGTGCCAGCAGCTCCGAGACTAGCCCACCTCCATCCGGGGAGCTGTTTTTT	CASSSETSPPPSGELFF
-	-	TRBV5-6	TRBJ2-1	TGTGCCAGCAGCTTGCCCCCGGTTAGAAATGAGCAGTTCTTC	CASSLPPVRNEQFF
-	TRBD2	TRBV5-1	TRBJ2-2	TGCGCCAGCAGCTTGACTAGCGGGAGTCCCGGGGAGCTGTTTTTT	CASSLTSGSPGELFF
-	-	TRBV3-1	TRBJ1-1	TGTGCCAGCAGCCCGGAGAGTGGCGGTGAAGCTTTCTTT	CASSPESGGEAFF
once	-	TRBV6-1	TRBJ1-6	TGTGCCAGCACGTGGGGGAGCTCCTATAATTCACCCCTCCACTTT	CASTWGSSYNSPLHF
-	-	TRBV7-3	TRBJ2-2	TGTGCCAGCAGCCTACTCGGCGGTCCCACCGGGGAGCTGTTTTTT	CASSLLGGPTGELFF
-	-	TRBV7-7	TRBJ2-5	TGTGCTAGCAGCTTTCTGGCGGGACGACAAGAGACCCAGTACTTC	CASSFLAGRQETQYF
many	TRBD1	TRBV12-3/TRBV12-4	TRBJ2-1	TGTGCCAGCAGTTGGGACAGAACCTACAATGAGCAGTTCTTC	CASSWDRTYNEQFF
few	-	TRBV7-9	TRBJ2-5	TGTGCCAGCAGATGCGGGACAACTCAAGAGACCCAGTACTTC	CASRCGTTQETQYF
many	TRBD1	TRBV12-3/TRBV12-4	TRBJ1-6	TGTGCCAGCACCGGGACAGGGTTATCACCCCTCCACTTT	CASTGTGLSPLHF
many	TRBD2	TRBV28	TRBJ2-7	TGTGCCAGCAGCCCGGGACTAGCGCTAACCTACGAGCAGTACTTC	CASSPGLALTYEQYF
-	-	TRBV6-5	TRBJ1-2	TGTGCCAGCAGTTACTCGGTTCTGGTCCCCTATGGCTACACCTTC	CASSYSVLVPYGYTF
-	-	TRBV27	TRBJ2-7	TGTGCCAGCAGTTTTGGGCTCGAGCAGTACTTC	CASSFGLEQYF
-	-	TRBV11-2	TRBJ1-4	TGTGCCAGCAGTACACCAGGGTGCAATGAAAAACTGTTTTTT	CASSTPGCNEKLFF
-	-	TRBV9	TRBJ2-1	TGTGCCAGCAGCGTAGTAGGGTCCAATGAGCAGTTCTTC	CASSVVGSNEQFF
once	-	TRBV12-3/TRBV12-4	TRBJ1-5	TGTGCCAGCATCGTGGGCAGGGGTGTGCCCCAGCATTTT	CASIVGRGVPQHF
few	TRBD1	TRBV4-2	TRBJ1-1	TGTGCCAGCAGCCAAGATTTTGCCTTCAGTGGACAGGGAGGAACTGAAGCTTTCTTT	CASSQDFAFSGQGGTEAFF
many	-	TRBV7-3	TRBJ2-5	TGTGCCAGCAGCTTTGGTGGGAAAGGGCAAGAGACCCAGTACTTC	CASSFGGKGQETQYF
few	-	TRBV12-3/TRBV12-4	TRBJ1-1	TGTGCCAGCAGTGCAACCAACCCGGCGGGTGCTAAAGCTTTCTTT	CASSATNPAGAKAFF
-	TRBD1	TRBV29-1	TRBJ2-7	TGCAGCGTCACGGGACAGGGTGAGGGTATCGAGCGGTACTTC	CSVTGQGEGIERYF
-	TRBD1	TRBV28	TRBJ2-7	TGTGCCAGCAGTTCCTCACAGGGGGCTAGAGAGCAGTACTTC	CASSSSQGAREQYF
many	-	TRBV6-5	TRBJ2-5	TGTGCCAGCTCCCCAGGGGGGACAGTCGAGACCCAGTACTTC	CASSPGGTVETQYF